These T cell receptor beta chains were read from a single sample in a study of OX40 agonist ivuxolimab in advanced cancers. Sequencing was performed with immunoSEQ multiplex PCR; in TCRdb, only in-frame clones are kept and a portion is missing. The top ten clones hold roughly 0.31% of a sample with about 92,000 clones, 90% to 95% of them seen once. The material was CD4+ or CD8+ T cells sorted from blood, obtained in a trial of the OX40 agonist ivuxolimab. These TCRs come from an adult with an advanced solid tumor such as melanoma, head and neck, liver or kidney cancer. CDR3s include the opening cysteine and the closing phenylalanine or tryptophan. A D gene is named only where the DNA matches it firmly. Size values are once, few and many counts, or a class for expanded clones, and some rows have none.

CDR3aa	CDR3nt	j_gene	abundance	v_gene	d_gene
CASSVSGSYSSYEQYF	TGTGCCAGCAGTGTATCAGGCTCGTATAGCTCCTACGAGCAGTACTTC	TRBJ2-7	NA	TRBV6-1	NA
CASSQLGPGGSYEQYF	TGTGCCAGCAGCCAATTGGGTCCGGGAGGCTCCTACGAGCAGTACTTC	TRBJ2-7	NA	TRBV14	TRBD2
CASSKWGSGDCQPQHF	TGTGCCAGCAGCAAATGGGGGTCAGGGGATTGTCAGCCCCAGCATTTT	TRBJ1-5	NA	TRBV21-1	NA
CASSIPAERGEAFF	TGTGCCAGTAGTATCCCCGCCGAAAGGGGAGAAGCTTTCTTT	TRBJ1-1	NA	TRBV19	NA
CASSRKTQETQYF	TGTGCCAGCAGCCGCAAAACTCAAGAGACCCAGTACTTC	TRBJ2-5	NA	TRBV7-8	NA
CASSPRDRYTGELFF	TGTGCCAGCAGCCCTAGGGACAGATACACCGGGGAGCTGTTTTTT	TRBJ2-2	NA	TRBV9	TRBD1
CASSLAQYEQYF	TGTGCCAGCAGCTTGGCCCAGTACGAGCAGTACTTC	TRBJ2-7	NA	TRBV5-8	NA
CATSVGRQTQYF	TGTGCCACCAGCGTCGGGAGACAGACCCAGTACTTC	TRBJ2-5	NA	TRBV15	NA
CASSLEALADPYNEQFF	TGCGCCAGCAGCTTGGAGGCCCTAGCGGACCCCTACAATGAGCAGTTCTTC	TRBJ2-1	NA	TRBV5-1	TRBD2
CATSIGTSGHTDTQYF	TGTGCCACCAGCATCGGGACTAGCGGACACACAGATACGCAGTATTTT	TRBJ2-3	NA	TRBV15	TRBD2
CASSPQRTGVNNEQFF	TGTGCCAGCTCACCACAGAGGACAGGGGTCAATAATGAGCAGTTCTTC	TRBJ2-1	NA	TRBV18	TRBD1
CASSSHVGGPETQYF	TGTGCCAGCAGCTCACATGTGGGAGGGCCGGAGACCCAGTACTTC	TRBJ2-5	NA	TRBV9	TRBD2
CSVEVLAGGTDTQYF	TGCAGCGTTGAGGTGCTAGCGGGAGGCACAGATACGCAGTATTTT	TRBJ2-3	NA	TRBV29-1	TRBD2
CASSPPGLAGLNEQFF	TGTGCCAGCTCACCGCCGGGACTAGCGGGATTAAATGAGCAGTTCTTC	TRBJ2-1	NA	TRBV18	TRBD2
CASSQWWGGSNQPQHF	TGCGCCAGCAGTCAATGGTGGGGAGGAAGCAATCAGCCCCAGCATTTT	TRBJ1-5	NA	TRBV23-1	NA
CASSLGTGLSVIQYF	TGTGCCAGCAGCTTAGGGACAGGTCTCTCTGTCATTCAGTACTTC	TRBJ2-4	NA	TRBV7-2	TRBD1
CASSLAGQSDYEQYF	TGTGCCAGCAGCTTAGCGGGGCAGTCCGACTACGAGCAGTACTTC	TRBJ2-7	NA	TRBV7-2	NA
CASSPPGSHRYEQYF	TGTGCCAGCTCACCACCGGGGTCCCATCGCTACGAGCAGTACTTC	TRBJ2-7	NA	TRBV18	NA
CASSLGESSYNEQFF	TGTGCCAGCAGCTTAGGTGAAAGCTCCTACAATGAGCAGTTCTTC	TRBJ2-1	NA	TRBV7-9	NA
CASSASGQGLGGELFF	TGTGCCAGCAGCGCCTCGGGACAGGGGCTGGGTGGGGAGCTGTTTTTT	TRBJ2-2	once	TRBV7-8	TRBD1
CSASLGDEQYF	TGCAGTGCTAGTTTAGGGGACGAGCAGTACTTC	TRBJ2-7	NA	TRBV20-1	NA
CASRRQGGAQNEAFF	TGTGCCAGCAGACGACAGGGCGGCGCTCAGAATGAAGCTTTCTTT	TRBJ1-1	NA	TRBV25-1	TRBD1
CASSQTSGRSEQYF	TGTGCCAGCAGCCAGACTAGCGGGAGATCCGAGCAGTACTTC	TRBJ2-7	NA	TRBV6-5	TRBD2
CASSHPALGVVGTQYF	TGTGCCAGCAGCCATCCTGCCTTGGGGGTTGTGGGGACCCAGTACTTC	TRBJ2-5	NA	TRBV7-9	NA
CASSLIWGDYDNEQFF	TGTGCCAGCAGCCTTATCTGGGGAGATTACGACAATGAGCAGTTCTTC	TRBJ2-1	NA	TRBV5-4	NA
CASSVEGTFTDTQYF	TGTGCCAGCAGCGTAGAGGGGACATTCACAGATACGCAGTATTTT	TRBJ2-3	NA	TRBV9	NA
CASSGNRGRLLARETQYF	TGTGCCAGCAGTGGAAACAGGGGGCGCCTACTAGCGCGAGAGACCCAGTACTTC	TRBJ2-5	NA	TRBV28	TRBD1
CASGASGGSSYNEQFF	TGTGCTAGTGGGGCCTCGGGCGGGAGCTCCTACAATGAGCAGTTCTTC	TRBJ2-1	NA	TRBV12-5	TRBD2
CASTRTGGLNTEAFF	TGTGCCAGTACCAGGACAGGGGGCCTGAACACTGAAGCTTTCTTT	TRBJ1-1	NA	TRBV19	TRBD1
CASSQGRGSQETQYF	TGTGCCAGCAGCCAAGGCCGGGGGTCCCAAGAGACCCAGTACTTC	TRBJ2-5	NA	TRBV11-2	NA